This T cell receptor beta chain appears in the sequencing data of a study of T cell responses to AZD1222 COVID-19 vaccine. Findings of the study overall: A mostly white British donor set with more females was recruited, and clonal diversity was possibly underestimated. Only after the peak T cell response were repertoires sampled. Two AZD1222 administrations were followed by greater Spike-specific TCR breadth and depth.

Remarks on this clone: Its matching antigen is unknown. This specimen includes other DNA sequences encoding the same CDR3.

Germline CDR1 reads SGHAT; CDR2 reads FQNNGV. V lost 5 bases, J lost 4 bases, and 4 bases stayed unmatched. This CDR3 spans 15 amino acids. Data came from immunoSEQ multiplex PCR; TCRdb stores just in-frame clones and leaves some out. The top ten clones hold around 8% of a sample with 120,000 to 150,000 clones, roughly 89% of them seen once. This clonotype was sampled from an adult who received the MenACWY meningococcal vaccine as a control. The V gene is TRBV11-2, the J gene TRBJ2-5; 13 bases are shared with TRBD2. The sequencing used peripheral blood, collected 28 days after the second dose of the MenACWY control vaccine. The CDR3 loop is CASSRGLAGVETQYF. CDR3 DNA sequence: TGTGCCAGCAGCCGAGGACTAGCGGGGGTAGAGACCCAGTACTTC.